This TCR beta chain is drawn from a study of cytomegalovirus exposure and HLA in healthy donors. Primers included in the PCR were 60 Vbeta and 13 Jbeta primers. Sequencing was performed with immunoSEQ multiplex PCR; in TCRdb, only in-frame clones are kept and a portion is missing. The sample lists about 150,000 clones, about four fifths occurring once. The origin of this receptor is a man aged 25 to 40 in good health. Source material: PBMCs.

The CDR3: CASSRDFTGELFF. The DNA of the CDR3 is TGTGCCAGCAGCAGGGACTTCACCGGGGAGCTGTTTTTT. J is TRBJ2-2 and V is TRBV2; D possibly corresponds to TRBD2 (6 bases). The CDR3 has 13 residues. CDR1 SNHLY and CDR2 FYNNEI come from the germline V gene. Trimming shortened V by 6 bases and J by 4 bases, and 9 bases separated the two germline ends.